This TCR beta chain was sequenced during a study of shared clonotypes between healthy human individuals. Study summary: Contributing individuals were two females and three males aged 18 to 49.

The CDR3 runs 13 residues. Germline CDR1 and CDR2: SGDLS and YYNGEE. V lost 2 bases and J 7 bases, leaving 12 bases between the germline ends. How the authors handled the data: ImmunoSEQ junction-only sequences lacked quality scores, so their filtering differed. This table comes from immunoSEQ multiplex PCR, and its TCRdb copy is limited to in-frame clones, with some not included. That table is the source of V, J and clone size, and D and trimming were worked out from the DNA. The data show 400,000 to 500,000 clones, approximately 79% seen once. This clone was seen more than once but under ten times. This TCR derives from a woman between 35 and 50 years old in good health. Some clones in this sample may be carry-over from other donors' samples. Sample: PBMCs. The chain uses TRBV9 and TRBJ1-1; D is uncertain. As DNA, the CDR3 is TGTGCCAGCAGCGTCTTACAGTCACATGAAGCTTTCTTT. Translation gives CASSVLQSHEAFF.